Here is one TCR beta chain with its context. A much larger clonotype is one base distant, so this may be a read error. This entry comes from a study of T cells in Graves' hyperthyroidism and ophthalmopathy. The germline CDR1 and CDR2 sequences are LNHNV and YYDKDF (reference sequence). The CDR3 contains 18 residues. TCR beta CDR3 regions were amplified from RNA. First-round RT-PCR of the TCR CDR3 relied on the HTBI primer set. From the multiplex PCR reads, TCRdb called clonotypes with MiXCR, one entry per CDR3 protein. The sample lists about 380,000 distinct CDR3 sequences; about 14% were seen once. The chain uses TRBV15 and TRBJ1-6; possibly TRBD1 for D (6 bases). The source of this sequence is a woman in her 30s with Graves' ophthalmopathy. The material sequenced was blood. CDR3 in DNA: TGTGCCACCAGCAGAGATCATTTGGGGACAACCCATAATCCACCCCTCCACTTT. Translated: CATSRDHLGTTHNPPLHF.